Each of the 26 T cell receptor beta chains below was sequenced from the same sample in a study of T cells in Graves' hyperthyroidism and ophthalmopathy (dated by TCRdb to about 2019). Receptor libraries were prepared by multiplex PCR. The sample was run on an Illumina HiSeq 2000. The TCR beta CDR3 regions were amplified from the RNA transcripts. A first-round RT-PCR of the TCR CDR3 used the HTBI primer set with the Qiagen OneStep RT-PCR kit. TCRdb passed the public sequencing reads through fastp at Q25 and MiXCR, retaining productive beta sequences. Rows merge per CDR3 protein into single entries with the most common DNA and genes. The sample table shows 480,000 or so distinct CDR3 sequences, and 40% to 50% are seen once. Around 44% of the sample lies in the top ten. Sample: peripheral blood or thyroid tissue (not recorded which). The receptor set was obtained from an adult woman with Graves' disease, either hyperthyroidism or ophthalmopathy (not recorded which).

The gene calls are TRBV11-2 and TRBJ2-2; D gene ambiguous. V shed 5 bases and J shed 6 bases, with 19 bases lying between them. CDR1 is SGHAT and CDR2 is FQNNGV in the germline V gene. The length of the CDR3 is 16 residues. CDR3 residues: CASSEIQSWAPGELFF. For the CDR3, the DNA is TGTGCCAGCAGCGAAATCCAGTCCTGGGCCCCCGGGGAGCTGTTTTTT.

This clonotype has ten or more counts. This chain links TRBV12-3 or TRBV12-4 with TRBJ1-5; a weak D match, TRBD1 (5 bases). V was pared by 2 bases and J by 5 bases, with 10 bases between. CDR3 length: 14 residues. The CDR3 DNA is TGTGCCAGCAGTTTATTGGGACCCCATCAGCCCCAGCATTTT. Its protein product is CASSLLGPHQPQHF.

CDR3 residues: CSVPGNSGNTIYF. Here the CDR3 DNA reads TGCAGCGTCCCAGGGAACTCTGGAAACACCATATATTTT. V usage is TRBV29-1 and J usage is TRBJ1-3; tentatively, D is TRBD1 (5 bases). V dropped 6 bases and J dropped 0 bases, with 9 bases sitting between them. The CDR3 totals 13 residues. Germline V CDR1 and CDR2: SQVTM, ANQGSEA.

The rearrangement uses TRBV4-3 and TRBJ2-7; maybe TRBD1 (5 bases). V was cut by 1 base and J by 6 bases, with 16 bases left in between. The CDR3 has 15 residues. The V gene's germline CDR1 is LGHNA and CDR2 YSLEER. The CDR3 nucleotides read TGCGCCAGCAGCCAAGGTGGATGGGGCATTTCCGAGCAGTACTTC. This gives the protein CASSQGGWGISEQYF.

This clonotype was observed at least ten times. This sequence joins TRBV7-2 and TRBJ2-7, with no clear D. With 1 base removed from V and 3 bases from J, the gap between germline ends came to 10 bases. CDR1 is SGHTA, CDR2 FQGNSA, per germline. This CDR3 contains 14 residues. The CDR3 sequence: CASSLDKKGYEQYF. In DNA, the CDR3 is TGTGCCAGCAGCTTAGACAAAAAGGGCTACGAGCAGTACTTC.

This clonotype was counted at least ten times. The J gene is TRBJ1-4, the V gene TRBV5-1; no clear D gene. The CDR3 spans 14 residues. V lost 0 bases to trimming and J lost 8 bases, with 11 bases between them. The germline CDR1 and CDR2 sequences are SGHRS and YFSETQ. In nucleotides, the CDR3 is TGCGCCAGCAGCTTGGAAGGAACGGAGGAAAAACTGTTTTTT. This codes for CASSLEGTEEKLFF. Filled out from reference TRBV5-1 and TRBJ1-4, the complete variable domain reads KAGVTQTPRYLIKTRGQQVTLSCSPISGHRSVSWYQQTPGQGLQFLFEYFSETQRNKGNFPGRFSGRQFSNSRSEMNVSTLELGDSALYLCASSLEGTEEKLFFGSGTQLSVL.

The chain employs TRBV7-3 and TRBJ2-7; no reliable D call. Germline V gene lookup returns CDR1 SGHTA and CDR2 FQGTGA. This CDR3 is 13 amino acids long. V was shortened by 2 bases and J by 2 bases, with 7 bases between the two germline ends. The CDR3, as DNA: TGTGCCAGCAGCTTACGGGTGGCCTACGAGCAGTACTTC. Its translation is CASSLRVAYEQYF.

This clonotype has ten or more counts. The rearrangement uses TRBV10-3 and TRBJ1-3, with TRBD1 matching over 9 bases. The junction had 4 bases not matched to a gene; V was cut back by 7 bases and J by 3 bases. From germline, CDR1 is ENHRY and CDR2 SYGVKD. The CDR3 is made up of 14 amino acids. The CDR3 DNA sequence: TGTGCCATCATTGGACAGGGGCGTGGAAACACCATATATTTT. Translated: CAIIGQGRGNTIYF.

V usage is TRBV19 and J usage is TRBJ2-6, with TRBD1 identical over 8 bases. V dropped 0 bases and J dropped 1; count of bases not matched to a gene: 5. The CDR3 consists of 18 residues. Germline values: CDR1 LNHDA, CDR2 SQIVND (reference sequence). The CDR3 loop reads CASSIEAGGASGANVLTF. The DNA of the CDR3 is TGTGCCAGTAGTATAGAAGCAGGGGGCGCATCTGGGGCCAACGTCCTGACTTTC.

The chain links TRBV9 to TRBJ1-6; 9 nucleotides line up with TRBD1. The CDR3 extends over 16 amino acids. Germline V gene lookup returns CDR1 SGDLS and CDR2 YYNGEE. J gave up 7 bases and V 4 bases, and 9 bases lay outside the gene matches. CDR3 residues: CASSTALGQGNSPLHF. The CDR3 DNA follows: TGTGCCAGCAGCACCGCCCTTGGACAGGGGAATTCACCCCTCCACTTT.

The chain couples TRBV29-1 to TRBJ2-7, with 7 positions matching TRBD2. CDR3 length: 13 amino acids. Germline values: CDR1 SQVTM, CDR2 ANQGSEA. After removal of 6 bases from V and 4 bases from J, the junction contained 9 bases not matched to a gene. CDR3 bases: TGCAGCGTAGGGGAGGGACCTGAGTACGAGCAGTACTTC. Amino acid sequence: CSVGEGPEYEQYF.

The V and J genes are TRBV10-2 and TRBJ1-5; D gene ambiguous. The V gene lost 4 bases and the J gene lost 4 bases, with 11 bases spanning the gap. Germline CDR1 is WSHSY and CDR2 is SAAADI. The CDR3 runs 14 residues. Written as DNA, the CDR3 is TGCGCCAGCAGTGTTACCCAACAGAATCAGCCCCAGCATTTT. Its translation: CASSVTQQNQPQHF.

This chain uses TRBV6-6 with TRBJ2-5; the D gene is possibly TRBD1 (7 bases). Trimming removed 7 bases at V and 9 bases at J, with 21 bases between. The CDR3 spans 14 residues. Germline CDR1 reads MNHNY; CDR2 reads SVGAGI (reference sequence). The CDR3, as DNA: TGTGCCAGCACCTGGGGGGACAGCAATCAGCCCCAGTACTTC. This translates into CASTWGDSNQPQYF.

This clonotype appeared a few times. The chain recombines TRBV3-1 with TRBJ1-2; 7 nucleotides agree with TRBD1. Per germline, CDR1 LGHDT and CDR2 YNNKEL (reference sequence). Trimming removed 5 bases from V and 1 base from J; junction bases left unmatched: 4. CDR3 length: 14 residues. CDR3 coding DNA: TGTGCCAGCAGCAACAGGGGAATTAACTATGGCTACACCTTC. Translating it yields CASSNRGINYGYTF. The whole variable domain, remainder taken from reference TRBV3-1 and TRBJ1-2, is DTAVSQTPKYLVTQMGNDKSIKCEQNLGHDTMYWYKQDSKKFLKIMFSYNNKELIINETVPNRFSPKSPDKAHLNLHINSLELGDSAVYFCASSNRGINYGYTFGSGTRLTVV.

Regarding this clonotype: At one end, the junction sequence differs from germline, possibly due to a read error. The genes are TRBV7-9 and TRBJ1-6; 7 bases agree with TRBD1. Germline values: CDR1 SEHNR, CDR2 FQNEAQ (reference sequence). The CDR3 covers 17 residues. CDR3 in DNA: TGTGCCAGCAGCTTCCTCCCTCCGGGACAGAGAAATTCACCCCCCCACTTT. Protein product: CASSFLPPGQRNSPPHF.

Only a few counts were recorded for this clonotype. A read error may explain this, as a much larger clone is one base away. The genes are TRBV2 and TRBJ1-1, with 7 bases matching TRBD1. This CDR3 comprises 13 residues. Germline V CDR1 and CDR2: SNHLY, FYNNEI. The ends lost 5 bases at V and 3 bases at J; junction bases unmatched: 3. CDR3 bases: TGTGCCAGCAGTAGCAGGGGGGACACTGAAGCTTTCTTT. Its translation: CASSSRGDTEAFF. The full variable domain, completed using reference TRBV2 and TRBJ1-1, is EPEVTQTPSHQVTQMGQEVILRCVPISNHLYFYWYRQILGQKVEFLVSFYNNEISEKSEIFDDQFSVERPDGSNFTLKIRSTKLEDSAMYFCASSSRGDTEAFFGQGTRLTVV.

V usage is TRBV10-3 and J usage is TRBJ2-7; 7 bases are shared with TRBD1. Looked up from germline, CDR1 is ENHRY and CDR2 is SYGVKD. J lost 4 bases, V lost 8 bases, and 26 bases had no gene match. There are 19 residues in the CDR3. CDR3 nucleotide sequence: TGTGCCATCGGGTCCCCCACAGGGGCAAGGGCGCCGAGCTCATACGAGCAGTACTTC. This gives the protein CAIGSPTGARAPSSYEQYF.

This clonotype was picked up many times. The genes are TRBV6-5 and TRBJ2-2; a weak D match, TRBD1 (6 bases). Trimming took off 6 bases at V and 5 bases at J, with 13 bases between the two ends. The CDR3 runs 14 residues. Germline-derived CDR1 and CDR2 are MNHEY and SVGAGI. The CDR3 bases are TGTGCCAGCAGAACCGGGACAACAACCGGGGAGCTGTTTTTT. This encodes CASRTGTTTGELFF.

The V gene is TRBV15, the J gene TRBJ1-1; no firm D call. Trimming pared 0 bases from V and 1 base from J, leaving 12 bases between. Per the germline V gene, CDR1 is LNHNV and CDR2 is YYDKDF (reference sequence). The CDR3 totals 16 residues. In DNA, the CDR3 is TGTGCCACCAGCAGAGATCTAGAAGGGCGGAACACTGAAGCTTTCTTT. It is translated as CATSRDLEGRNTEAFF.

Turning to this clonotype: Germline and junction disagree at one end, which may indicate a read error. The chain has TRBV9 and TRBJ1-2, with a weak D call TRBD1 (6 bases). The CDR3 is made up of 14 amino acids. Germline values: CDR1 SGDLS, CDR2 YYNGEE. CDR3 amino acids: CASSPSGTNYGYTF. CDR3 nucleotides: TGTGCCAGCAGCCCGAGTGGGACAAACTACGGCTACACCTTC.

The V gene is TRBV4-3, the J gene TRBJ2-5; no clear D gene. V gave up 3 bases and J gave up 3 bases, with 11 bases separating them. Germline V gene data show CDR1 as LGHNA and CDR2 as YSLEER. The CDR3 is 14 amino acids. The CDR3 nucleotides are TGCGCCAGCAGCCACACATCAACTAAAGAGACCCAGTACTTC. This encodes CASSHTSTKETQYF.

On this clonotype: The conserved phenylalanine or tryptophan normally closing the CDR3 is absent here, so this likely arose from a read error. J is TRBJ2-5 and V is TRBV10-3; no firm D call. CDR3 length: 14 residues. Germline CDR1 is ENHRY and CDR2 is SYGVKD. CDR3 protein: CASSESEIQETQYL. In DNA form, the CDR3 reads TGTGCCAGCAGTGAGTCGGAAATTCAAGAGACCCAGTACCTC.

This clonotype has just a few counts. The V gene is TRBV29-1, the J gene TRBJ1-4; the match to TRBD1 covers 9 bases. J was trimmed by 2 bases and V by 6 bases; bases with no gene match: 13. The CDR3 runs 17 residues. Per germline, CDR1 SQVTM and CDR2 ANQGSEA. Here the CDR3 reads CSVADRGPLKTNEKLFF. The CDR3 nucleotides read TGCAGCGTCGCGGACAGGGGCCCTCTCAAGACTAATGAAAAACTGTTTTTT.

The gene calls are TRBV6-2 or TRBV6-3 and TRBJ1-5; no definite D call. Germline V CDR1 and CDR2: MNHEY, SVGEGT. The CDR3 consists of 14 residues. V was trimmed by 4 bases and J by 11 bases, leaving 18 bases between them. As DNA, the CDR3 is TGTGCCAGCAGTTCCCATCGCGGCGGGGAGACCCAGCATTTT. Protein sequence: CASSSHRGGETQHF.

In this sample, this clonotype turned up a few times. The chain joins TRBV28 to TRBJ1-2; D is uncertain. Trimming removed 4 bases from V and 7 bases from J, with 10 bases in between. Germline CDR1 MDHEN, CDR2 SYDVKM. The CDR3 runs 12 residues. CDR3 loop: CASSSRGSGYTF. The CDR3 nucleotides are TGTGCCAGCAGTTCTCGTGGGTCTGGCTACACCTTC.

This clonotype was detected a few times. This sequence joins TRBV7-8 and TRBJ1-4, with 7 bases matching TRBD1. The germline V gene has CDR1 SGHVS and CDR2 FQNEAQ. Trimming removed 5 bases from V and 11 bases from J; junction bases left unmatched: 8. The CDR3 is 13 residues long. DNA of the CDR3: TGTGCCAGCAGCGCTAGGACAGGCACGAAACTGTTTTTT. This encodes CASSARTGTKLFF.